Shown below are 25 T cell receptor beta chains from a single sample sequenced in a study of CD8 T cells in Susac syndrome. Random-hexamer reverse transcription was applied to roughly 0.5 to 1 ug RNA. TCRdb recomputed calls from the immunoSEQ multiplex PCR reads with MiXCR, one row per CDR3 protein. The sample lists about 210,000 distinct CDR3 sequences, approximately 93% occurring once. Sequencing was done on a sample of CD4+ T cells from PBMCs. The origin of the receptors is a human donor in good health.

The V and J genes are TRBV6-5 and TRBJ1-6; D unresolved. This CDR3 has 17 residues. Between the trimmed V and J ends, which lost 4 bases and 0 bases, there was a span of 13 bases. The germline V gene encodes CDR1 MNHEY and CDR2 SVGAGI. The chain's CDR3 is CASSLSRSGSYNSPLHF. The CDR3 nucleotides are TGTGCCAGCAGTTTGTCGAGGTCAGGCTCCTATAATTCACCCCTCCACTTT.

V gene TRBV14 combines with J gene TRBJ1-4; D not resolved. V was cut by 4 bases and J by 5 bases, with 8 bases left in between. Germline loops: CDR1 SGHDN, CDR2 FVKESK. The CDR3 extends over 13 amino acids. CDR3 sequence reads: CASSPSANEKLFF. As DNA, the CDR3 is TGTGCCAGCAGCCCGAGCGCCAATGAAAAACTGTTTTTT.

The rearrangement joins TRBV20-1 to TRBJ1-2; possibly TRBD1 for D (5 bases). In germline, CDR1 is DFQATT, CDR2 SNEGSKA (reference sequence). The CDR3 spans 11 residues. The ends were cut back, 8 bases at V and 8 bases at J, with 15 bases in the middle. The CDR3 sequence is CSLGRVKGYTF. The CDR3 region has the DNA TGCAGTCTAGGCAGGGTAAAGGGCTACACCTTC.

This chain uses TRBV19 with TRBJ1-5; the D is unclear. Germline lookup yields CDR1 LNHDA and CDR2 SQIVND (reference sequence). The CDR3 contains 14 residues. Trimming removed 9 bases from V and 0 bases from J, with 12 bases in between. CDR3 in amino acids: CASSSSNSNQPQHF. The CDR3 nucleotides read TGTGCCAGCTCGTCAAGTAATAGCAATCAGCCCCAGCATTTT.

CDR3 residues: CASSLNSGGVTGANVLTF. In DNA, the CDR3 is TGTGCCAGCAGTTTGAACTCAGGGGGAGTCACTGGGGCCAACGTCCTGACTTTC. The chain carries TRBV28 and TRBJ2-6, with 7 bases lining up with TRBD1. Germline lookup yields CDR1 MDHEN and CDR2 SYDVKM. This CDR3 has 18 amino acids. With 3 bases clipped from V and 2 bases from J, the junction kept 10 bases outside the gene matches.

This clonotype was detected once. The V and J genes are TRBV6-2 or TRBV6-3 and TRBJ2-3; D unclear. The CDR3 consists of 14 residues. Trimming pared 6 bases from V and 5 bases from J, leaving 15 bases between. CDR1 MNHEY and CDR2 SVGEGT come from the germline V gene. The CDR3 DNA is TGTGCCAGCAGGTCGGACCCCCTCTTAGATACGCAGTATTTT. The encoded protein is CASRSDPLLDTQYF.

J is TRBJ2-6 and V is TRBV29-1, with D unresolved. Germline V gene sequence: CDR1 SQVTM, CDR2 ANQGSEA. The CDR3 extends over 12 amino acids. V lost 7 bases and J lost 0, with 4 bases in between. For the CDR3, the DNA is TGCAGCGGAAGCTCTGGGGCCAACGTCCTGACTTTC. Translation: CSGSSGANVLTF.

A few counts support this clonotype. V and J are TRBV20-1 and TRBJ1-5; 9 positions agree with TRBD1. The V segment lost 6 bases and the J segment 6 bases; nucleotides outside the gene matches: 12. The CDR3 length is 15 residues. The germline V gene has CDR1 DFQATT and CDR2 SNEGSKA (reference sequence). Here the CDR3 reads CSAPTGTGRRQPQHF. The DNA of the CDR3 is TGCAGTGCCCCTACAGGGACAGGGCGGCGTCAGCCCCAGCATTTT.

The genes are TRBV5-6 and TRBJ1-2; 11 nucleotides align to TRBD1. There are 13 residues in the CDR3. V lost 3 bases and J lost 7; bases outside the gene matches: 2. CDR1 and CDR2 (germline): SGHDT, YYEEEE. This CDR3 reads CASSYGQGAGYTF. The CDR3 DNA follows: TGTGCCAGCAGCTACGGACAGGGGGCTGGCTACACCTTC.

The CDR3 region has the DNA TGCGCCAGCAGCTTGGATAGCCAAGGCACAGATACGCAGTATTTT. Protein sequence: CASSLDSQGTDTQYF. The chain employs TRBV5-1 and TRBJ2-3; no reliable D call. The CDR3 runs 15 residues. Trimming shortened V by 0 bases and J by 1 base, and 9 bases separated the two germline ends. CDR1 is SGHRS and CDR2 is YFSETQ in the germline V gene.

The CDR3 protein is CASSSLGPGEGAPHEAFF. Written as DNA, the CDR3 is TGTGCCAGCAGCTCGCTCGGCCCTGGGGAGGGGGCGCCCCACGAAGCTTTCTTT. This chain uses TRBV13 with TRBJ1-1, with 7 bases lining up with TRBD1. This CDR3 is 18 amino acids long. V lost 4 bases and J lost 8; bases outside the gene matches: 22. The germline V gene has CDR1 PRHDT and CDR2 FYEKMQ (reference sequence). Full variable domain (missing parts from reference TRBV13 and TRBJ1-1): AAGVIQSPRHLIKEKRETATLKCYPIPRHDTVYWYQQGPGQDPQFLISFYEKMQSDKGSIPDRFSAQQFSDYHSELNMSSLELGDSALYFCASSSLGPGEGAPHEAFFGQGTRLTVV.

The chain couples TRBV7-2 to TRBJ2-3; the D is unclear. The V end was cut by 6 bases, the J end by 4 bases, with 20 bases between. CDR1 is SGHTA and CDR2 is FQGNSA in the germline V gene. There are 16 residues in the CDR3. The CDR3 coding sequence is TGTGCCAGCAGTCGGCTCTCCCGTACGAGTGCAGATACGCAGTATTTT. Amino acid sequence: CASSRLSRTSADTQYF. Together with reference TRBV7-2 and TRBJ2-3, the CDR3 gives the full variable domain: GAGVSQSPSNKVTEKGKDVELRCDPISGHTALYWYRQSLGQGLEFLIYFQGNSAPDKSGLPSDRFSAERTGGSVSTLTIQRTQQEDSAVYLCASSRLSRTSADTQYFGPGTRLTVL.

The chain's CDR3 is CSVGGQGAEAFF. The CDR3 bases are TGCAGCGTTGGAGGACAGGGGGCTGAAGCTTTCTTT. This chain links TRBV29-1 with TRBJ1-1, with TRBD1 identical over 10 bases. The CDR3 totals 12 residues. CDR1 is SQVTM and CDR2 is ANQGSEA in the germline V gene. Germline trimming cut 4 bases from V and 6 bases from J; bases unmatched to any gene: 2.

The chain employs TRBV28 and TRBJ2-3, with 10 bases fitting TRBD2. Germline trimming cut 3 bases from V and 5 bases from J; bases unmatched to any gene: 5. Germline V CDR1 and CDR2: MDHEN, SYDVKM. The CDR3 length is 15 residues. This chain's CDR3 is CASSFSGGQGDTQYF. Written as DNA, the CDR3 is TGTGCCAGCAGTTTTAGCGGGGGGCAGGGAGATACGCAGTATTTT.

The rearrangement links TRBV11-2 to TRBJ2-6; D tentatively fits TRBD1 or TRBD2 (5 bases each). The V end lost 2 bases, the J end lost 0 bases, and 11 bases lay between the germline ends. Germline V gene lookup returns CDR1 SGHAT and CDR2 FQNNGV. The CDR3 is 17 residues long. The DNA of the CDR3 is TGTGCCAGCAGCTTACGGGGCACCTACTCTGGGGCCAACGTCCTGACTTTC. Translated, it gives CASSLRGTYSGANVLTF.

This chain connects TRBV9 to TRBJ1-1, with no clear D. This CDR3 region has 13 residues. Germline CDR1 and CDR2: SGDLS and YYNGEE. Trimming pared 4 bases from V and 4 bases from J, leaving 11 bases between. The CDR3 here is CASSPQLGTEAFF. CDR3 bases: TGTGCCAGCAGCCCCCAGTTGGGCACTGAAGCTTTCTTT.

The chain recombines TRBV5-1 with TRBJ1-3, with a possible D match to TRBD1 (5 bases). The length of the CDR3 is 17 residues. Germline V CDR1 and CDR2: SGHRS, YFSETQ. The germline V and J ends were trimmed by 0 bases and 0 bases, with 13 bases remaining between them. Here the CDR3 DNA reads TGCGCCAGCAGCTTGGACGGGGCCACTTTCTCTGGAAACACCATATATTTT. It codes for CASSLDGATFSGNTIYF.

The chain links TRBV5-1 to TRBJ2-7, with a weak D call TRBD1 (5 bases). CDR3 length: 15 amino acids. The germline V and J ends were trimmed by 0 bases and 7 bases, with 17 bases remaining between them. Germline-derived CDR1 and CDR2 are SGHRS and YFSETQ. CDR3 nucleotides: TGCGCCAGCAGCTTGGGGGGCAGGGCCGGCCGAGAGCAGTACTTC. Protein product: CASSLGGRAGREQYF.

V usage is TRBV21-1 and J usage is TRBJ2-7; TRBD1 is the table's D call, not checked against the DNA. TRBV21-1 is flagged as a pseudogene. The CDR3 runs 18 residues. For the CDR3, the DNA is TGTGCCAGCAGCGGACGGACAGGGATGGACACCTGGTCCTACGAGCAGTACGTC. Translating it yields CASSGRTGMDTWSYEQYV.

The V and J genes are TRBV9 and TRBJ2-1, with 8 bases matching TRBD2. The V and J ends lost 4 bases and 7 bases, in that order; junction bases with no gene match: 13. Germline assignment: CDR1 SGDLS and CDR2 YYNGEE. The CDR3 covers 16 residues. CDR3 in amino acids: CASSPSGRGARNEQFF. CDR3 coding DNA: TGTGCCAGCAGCCCGAGTGGGCGGGGGGCCAGGAATGAGCAGTTCTTC.

V usage is TRBV6-6 and J usage is TRBJ2-2; 9 nucleotides line up with TRBD1. The CDR3 has 16 residues. Germline V gene lookup returns CDR1 MNHNY and CDR2 SVGAGI (reference sequence). V shed 4 bases and J 5 bases; nucleotides not matched to a gene: 8. The CDR3 loop reads CASSLKGTGPTGELFF. The DNA of the CDR3 is TGTGCCAGCAGTTTAAAGGGGACAGGGCCAACCGGGGAGCTGTTTTTT.

V and J are TRBV7-2 and TRBJ2-2; D may be TRBD2 (6 bases). Germline CDR1 SGHTA, CDR2 FQGNSA. With 5 bases removed from V and 7 bases from J, the gap between germline ends came to 17 bases. CDR3 length: 15 amino acids. This CDR3 is CASSPRTGSDGELFF. The CDR3 DNA reads TGTGCCAGCAGCCCCCGGACCGGGAGTGACGGGGAGCTGTTTTTT.

The chain joins TRBV29-1 to TRBJ1-5; TRBD1 might be the D (5 bases). Trimming removed 5 bases from V and 6 bases from J, with 14 bases in between. The CDR3 is 13 residues long. Germline CDR1 and CDR2: SQVTM and ANQGSEA. The CDR3 sequence is CSVSEGVTQPQHF. CDR3 sequence (DNA): TGCAGCGTTTCCGAAGGGGTTACTCAGCCCCAGCATTTT.

The rearrangement links TRBV19 to TRBJ2-6; D gene ambiguous. Per germline, CDR1 LNHDA and CDR2 SQIVND (reference sequence). V lost 4 bases, J lost 3 bases, and 13 bases lay in between. The CDR3 contains 16 residues. CDR3 in amino acids: CASSRPAFGGANVLTF. CDR3 sequence (DNA): TGTGCCAGTAGTAGGCCAGCCTTTGGTGGGGCCAACGTCCTGACTTTC. Using reference TRBV19 and TRBJ2-6 for the parts outside the CDR3, the full variable domain is DGGITQSPKYLFRKEGQNVTLSCEQNLNHDAMYWYRQDPGQGLRLIYYSQIVNDFQKGDIAEGYSVSREKKESFPLTVTSAQKNPTAFYLCASSRPAFGGANVLTFGAGSRLTVL.

The rearrangement links TRBV20-1 to TRBJ1-5, with a possible D match to TRBD1 (6 bases). Germline-derived CDR1 and CDR2 are DFQATT and SNEGSKA (reference sequence). Trimming took off 6 bases at V and 7 bases at J, with 13 bases between the two ends. The CDR3 consists of 12 residues. The CDR3 region is CSAYRVNQPQHF. The CDR3, as DNA: TGCAGTGCCTACAGGGTTAACCAGCCCCAGCATTTT.